Listed below are T cell receptor beta chains from one sample, sequenced in a study of blood T cell repertoires in COVID-19. TCRdb keeps only in-frame clones here, not all; method: immunoSEQ multiplex PCR. The data show around 370,000 clones, around 87% seen once. The specimen was peripheral blood. The receptors come from a woman aged 45-65 years with COVID-19, enrolled during active disease. Each CDR3 is given with its conserved first and last residue. The D gene is left open where the match is weak.

NA,TRBV5-1,CASNPRVGSYNEQFF
NA,TRBV24-1,CATSPNDRSRNQPQHF
TRBD1,TRBV14,CASSPLTGGTGELFF
TRBD1,TRBV5-1,CACTTGTGKYEQYF
NA,TRBV3-1/TRBV3-2,CASSRASSTDTQYF
NA,TRBV7-9,CASSLPTDATNEKLFF
NA,TRBV14,CASSQVTTGKGAFF
TRBD2,TRBV19,CASSKEGGPYEQYF
TRBD2,TRBV7-3,CASSSLAGGSYEQFF
TRBD2,TRBV11-3,CASSLGTSGMNNEQFF